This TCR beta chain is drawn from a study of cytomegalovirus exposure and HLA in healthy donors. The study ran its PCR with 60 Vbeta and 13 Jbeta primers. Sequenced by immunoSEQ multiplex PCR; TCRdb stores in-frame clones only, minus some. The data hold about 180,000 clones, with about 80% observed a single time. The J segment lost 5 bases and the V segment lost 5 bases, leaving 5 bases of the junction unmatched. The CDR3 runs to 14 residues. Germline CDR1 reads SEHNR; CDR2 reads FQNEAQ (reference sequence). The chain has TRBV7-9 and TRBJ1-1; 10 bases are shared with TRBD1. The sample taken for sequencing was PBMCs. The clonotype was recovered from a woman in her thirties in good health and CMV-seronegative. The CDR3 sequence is CASSLGTGATEAFF. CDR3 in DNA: TGTGCCAGCAGCCTCGGGACAGGGGCTACTGAAGCTTTCTTT.